A single T cell receptor beta chain is shown here with its context. What it recognizes is unknown. The RNA input was about 0.5 to 1 ug, and it was reverse transcribed with random hexamers. Amplification of TCR beta CDR3 across 54 Vbeta and 13 Jbeta was performed with immunoSEQ multiplex PCR. TCRdb re-analysed the immunoSEQ multiplex PCR reads in MiXCR, keeping a single row per CDR3 protein. Of 300,000 to 350,000 distinct CDR3 sequences listed, 90% to 95% are singletons. This entry comes from a study of CD8 T cells in Susac syndrome. Study-level results: An acknowledgment was made by the study that its TCR sequencing and HLA analysis involved relatively few individuals.

High-throughput TCR beta sequencing covered peripheral CD8+ and CD4+ T cells. Bulk CD8+ and CD4+ cells came from magnetic negative isolation; CD8+ TEMRA by FACS. Germline V lookup: CDR1 SGHTA, CDR2 FQGTGA. The CDR3 loop spans 15 amino acids. V was pared by 0 bases and J by 10 bases, with 13 bases between. The specimen was CD4+ T cells from PBMCs. This chain uses TRBV7-3 with TRBJ1-6, with a weak D call TRBD1 (5 bases). The sequence was collected from a human donor with multiple sclerosis. The chain's CDR3 is CASSLTNGGNSPLHF. As DNA, the CDR3 is TGTGCCAGCAGCTTAACGAACGGGGGTAACTCACCCCTCCACTTT.